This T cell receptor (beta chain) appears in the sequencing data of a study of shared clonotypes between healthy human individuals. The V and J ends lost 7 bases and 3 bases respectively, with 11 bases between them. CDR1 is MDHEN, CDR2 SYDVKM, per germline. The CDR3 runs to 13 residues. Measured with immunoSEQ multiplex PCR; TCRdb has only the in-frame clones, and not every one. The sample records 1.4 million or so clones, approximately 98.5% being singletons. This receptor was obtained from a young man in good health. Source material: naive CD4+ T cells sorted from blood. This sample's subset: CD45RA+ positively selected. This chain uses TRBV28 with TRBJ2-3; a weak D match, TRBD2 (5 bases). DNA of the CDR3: TGTGCCAGCACGTCCGGGGTTACAGATACGCAGTATTTT. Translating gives CASTSGVTDTQYF.